This TCR beta chain originates from a study of early T cells in non-severe SARS-CoV-2 infection. TCRdb redid the calling of the 5' RACE reads with MiXCR, one entry per CDR3 protein. The sample gives roughly 60,000 distinct CDR3 sequences, around 6.6% of which show up once; 4.5% to 6% is in the top ten. This clonotype was seen more than once but under ten times. The sample consisted of whole blood, taken at baseline. This clonotype originated in an adult who was a healthcare worker with PCR-confirmed SARS-CoV-2 infection or an uninfected control (not recorded which).

CDR3 DNA sequence: TGTGCCAGCAGCTTATTGGGACAGGGTGTGAGCTACGAGCAGTACTTC. It codes for CASSLLGQGVSYEQYF. This sequence joins TRBV7-9 and TRBJ2-7; 9 positions agree with TRBD1. The V and J ends lost 2 bases and 3 bases, in that order; junction bases with no gene match: 8. Per germline, CDR1 SEHNR and CDR2 FQNEAQ (reference sequence). The CDR3 extends over 16 amino acids.